The 28 T cell receptor beta chains below come from one sample, sequenced in a study of shared clonotypes between healthy human individuals. The table came from immunoSEQ multiplex PCR; TCRdb's copy has only in-frame clones and leaves some out. The profile shows more than 2,000,000 clones, 80% to 95% of them singletons. Sequenced sample: naive CD4+ T cells from PBMCs. The sample's subset: CD45RA+ positively selected. These TCRs come from a man in his late teens or twenties in good health. Some clones in this sample may be carry-over from other donors' samples.

V is TRBV21-1 and J is TRBJ2-5. TRBV21-1 is recorded as a pseudogene. The CDR3 sequence is 19 residues long. CDR3 in amino acids: CASSNSPYSRMGSGETQYF. The CDR3 DNA reads TGTGCCAGCAGCAACTCCCCGTACAGTAGGATGGGTTCGGGTGAGACCCAGTACTTC.

The chain joins TRBV10-3 to TRBJ2-1, with 14 bases aligning to TRBD2. V shed 6 bases, J shed 9 bases, and the junction held 10 bases outside the gene matches. Germline lookup yields CDR1 ENHRY and CDR2 SYGVKD. This CDR3 comprises 16 residues. DNA for the CDR3: TGTGCCATCAGCCCGGGACTAGCGGGAGCAGGAATTGAGCAGTTCTTC. It encodes CAISPGLAGAGIEQFF.

This chain connects TRBV7-2 to TRBJ1-2; 8 bases are shared with TRBD1. The length of the CDR3 is 14 residues. Germline V gene lookup returns CDR1 SGHTA and CDR2 FQGNSA. Trimming removed 5 bases from V and 8 bases from J; junction bases left unmatched: 10. CDR3 residues: CASSETGVTGGYTF. The CDR3 bases are TGTGCCAGCAGCGAGACAGGGGTTACTGGCGGCTACACCTTC. The whole variable domain, remainder taken from reference TRBV7-2 and TRBJ1-2, is GAGVSQSPSNKVTEKGKDVELRCDPISGHTALYWYRQSLGQGLEFLIYFQGNSAPDKSGLPSDRFSAERTGGSVSTLTIQRTQQEDSAVYLCASSETGVTGGYTFGSGTRLTVV.

The chain links TRBV28 to TRBJ2-7; a weak D match, TRBD2 (5 bases). CDR1 and CDR2 (germline): MDHEN, SYDVKM. V lost 5 bases and J lost 3, with 11 bases in between. CDR3 size: 13 residues. For the CDR3, the DNA is TGTGCCAGCAGTCCATCCGGACTCTACGAGCAGTACTTC. Translated: CASSPSGLYEQYF.

V usage is TRBV2 and J usage is TRBJ1-4; 9 nucleotides match TRBD1. Germline CDR1 SNHLY, CDR2 FYNNEI. The CDR3 loop spans 15 amino acids. Losses at the gene ends were 6 bases for V and 4 bases for J; bases not matched to a gene: 6. DNA for the CDR3: TGTGCCAGCAGCCTACAGGGGGCTGGTAATGAAAAACTGTTTTTT. This sequence encodes CASSLQGAGNEKLFF.

The chain combines TRBV5-1 with TRBJ2-7; 7 bases align to TRBD1. J was trimmed by 7 bases and V by 4 bases; bases with no gene match: 11. CDR1 and CDR2 (germline): SGHRS, YFSETQ. This CDR3 comprises 14 residues. The DNA of the CDR3 is TGCGCCAGCAGCACCGGGACAGTCTCTGGGGAGCAGTACTTC. This gives the protein CASSTGTVSGEQYF.

V and J are TRBV7-3 and TRBJ2-2; D may be TRBD2 (6 bases). Germline-derived CDR1 and CDR2 are SGHTA and FQGTGA. This CDR3 contains 17 residues. V lost 2 bases and J lost 3, with 16 bases in between. The DNA for the CDR3 is TGTGCCAGCAGCTTAGGCCCTCGTCGGAGGGACACCGGGGAGCTGTTTTTT. Its translation is CASSLGPRRRDTGELFF.

The chain couples TRBV28 to TRBJ2-7, with a possible D match to TRBD2 (6 bases). CDR1 MDHEN and CDR2 SYDVKM come from the germline V gene. The CDR3 is 13 amino acids. V shed 10 bases and J shed 3 bases, with 16 bases lying between them. The CDR3 DNA reads TGTGCCACCGCGCGGGGCGGCGGCTACGAGCAGTACTTC. This codes for CATARGGGYEQYF. The full variable domain, in which reference TRBV28 and TRBJ2-7 provide the parts outside the CDR3, is DVKVTQSSRYLVKRTGEKVFLECVQDMDHENMFWYRQDPGLGLRLIYFSYDVKMKEKGDIPEGYSVSREKKERFSLILESASTNQTSMYLCATARGGGYEQYFGPGTRLTVT.

The chain's CDR3 is CASSPRDSGGTGELFF. For the CDR3, the DNA is TGCGCCAGCAGCCCGAGAGACTCAGGAGGGACCGGGGAGCTGTTTTTT. The chain has TRBV4-3 and TRBJ2-2, with D possibly TRBD2 on 6 matching bases. CDR1 is LGHNA and CDR2 is YSLEER in the germline V gene. With 4 bases removed from V and 5 bases from J, the gap between germline ends came to 17 bases. The CDR3 has 16 residues.

This CDR3 is CASSLLGQGNNEQFF. CDR3 DNA sequence: TGTGCCAGCAGCTTACTCGGACAGGGGAACAATGAGCAGTTCTTC. The rearrangement links TRBV13 to TRBJ2-1; 9 bases match TRBD1. Germline CDR1 PRHDT, CDR2 FYEKMQ (reference sequence). The CDR3 is made up of 15 amino acids. With V trimmed by 2 bases and J by 5 bases, 4 bases remained unmatched.

V and J are TRBV15 and TRBJ1-4; D possibly corresponds to TRBD1 (5 bases). Germline CDR1 reads LNHNV; CDR2 reads YYDKDF (reference sequence). The CDR3 consists of 12 residues. V was clipped by 0 bases and J by 16 bases, with 12 bases between them. CDR3 DNA sequence: TGTGCCACCAGCAGAGATCCAGGGCTGAGGTTTTTT. Its translation: CATSRDPGLRFF.

The rearrangement uses TRBV9 and TRBJ2-5; D is unresolved. The CDR3 sequence is 13 residues long. V lost 0 bases and J 5 bases, leaving 8 bases between the germline ends. From germline, CDR1 is SGDLS and CDR2 YYNGEE. The CDR3 loop is CASSVVPWETQYF. The CDR3 DNA reads TGTGCCAGCAGCGTAGTTCCCTGGGAGACCCAGTACTTC.

The chain employs TRBV5-1 and TRBJ1-4, with D possibly being TRBD1 (6 bases). Trimming took 2 bases from V and 3 from J, leaving 14 bases between them. The CDR3 runs 16 residues. Germline CDR1 and CDR2: SGHRS and YFSETQ. CDR3 in DNA: TGCGCCAGCAGCTTCCAGGGGAGCGGCTCTAATGAAAAACTGTTTTTT. Translated, it gives CASSFQGSGSNEKLFF.

The rearrangement links TRBV28 to TRBJ2-7; TRBD2 aligns across 8 bases. Trimming took 7 bases from V and 6 from J; bases not matched to a gene: 5. This CDR3 has 12 amino acids. From germline, CDR1 is MDHEN and CDR2 SYDVKM. The CDR3 is CASTRREGEQYF. In DNA form, the CDR3 reads TGTGCCAGCACACGACGGGAGGGCGAGCAGTACTTC.

The V gene is TRBV7-2, the J gene TRBJ1-1; tentatively, D is TRBD1 (6 bases). The CDR3 totals 15 residues. Trimming removed 2 bases from V and 1 base from J, with 11 bases in between. From germline, CDR1 is SGHTA and CDR2 FQGNSA. The CDR3 reads CASSLMGGANTEAFF. Written as DNA, the CDR3 is TGTGCCAGCAGCTTAATGGGGGGCGCGAACACTGAAGCTTTCTTT.

The chain is built from TRBV2 and TRBJ2-7, with 11 bases lining up with TRBD2. V trimming: 6 bases; J trimming: 4 bases; junction bases outside the gene matches: 5. From germline, CDR1 is SNHLY and CDR2 FYNNEI. The CDR3 has 14 residues. As DNA, the CDR3 is TGTGCCAGCAGCGTTAGCGGGAGGGAGTACGAGCAGTACTTC. Amino acids: CASSVSGREYEQYF. The variable domain in full, completed from reference TRBV2 and TRBJ2-7, reads EPEVTQTPSHQVTQMGQEVILRCVPISNHLYFYWYRQILGQKVEFLVSFYNNEISEKSEIFDDQFSVERPDGSNFTLKIRSTKLEDSAMYFCASSVSGREYEQYFGPGTRLTVT.

In this sample, this clone turned up once. The V call is TRBV6-6, the J call TRBJ2-7; D tentatively fits TRBD1 or TRBD2 (5 bases each). The ends were cut back, 7 bases at V and 0 bases at J, with 13 bases in the middle. Germline-derived CDR1 and CDR2 are MNHNY and SVGAGI (reference sequence). The CDR3 covers 14 residues. The CDR3 reads CASTLDGTSYEQYF. CDR3 DNA: TGTGCCAGCACCTTAGACGGGACCTCCTACGAGCAGTACTTC.

The chain's CDR3 is CASSASGTGYGELFF. CDR3 nucleotides: TGTGCCAGCAGCGCATCCGGGACAGGGTACGGGGAGCTGTTTTTT. The chain carries TRBV7-2 and TRBJ2-2, with 9 bases fitting TRBD1. The CDR3 sequence is 15 residues long. Trimming took 5 bases from V and 7 from J; bases not matched to a gene: 8. Germline V gene lookup returns CDR1 SGHTA and CDR2 FQGNSA.

The chain's CDR3 is CSVEEGATSYNEQFF. The CDR3 region has the DNA TGCAGCGTTGAAGAAGGCGCGACCTCCTACAATGAGCAGTTCTTC. This chain uses TRBV29-1 with TRBJ2-1; unclear D gene. CDR1 SQVTM and CDR2 ANQGSEA come from the germline V gene. V lost 0 bases, J lost 0 bases, and 9 bases lay in between. The CDR3 extends over 15 amino acids.

The chain has TRBV5-8 and TRBJ2-1; 10 bases are shared with TRBD2. Germline trimming cut 1 base from V and 5 bases from J; bases unmatched to any gene: 0. This CDR3 has 14 residues. Per germline, CDR1 SGHTS and CDR2 YDEGEE. CDR3 coding DNA: TGTGCCAGCAGCTTGAGCGGGAGGGACAATGAGCAGTTCTTC. The encoded protein is CASSLSGRDNEQFF.

The rearrangement links TRBV4-1 to TRBJ2-3; 8 bases align to TRBD2. The V and J ends lost 5 bases and 12 bases, in that order; junction bases with no gene match: 7. Per the germline V gene, CDR1 is MGHRA and CDR2 is YSYEKL. There are 12 residues in the CDR3. The DNA of the CDR3 is TGCGCCAGCAGCGAACCGGGACTAGGACAGTATTTT. It is translated as CASSEPGLGQYF.

This clone was found once. This chain uses TRBV6-1 with TRBJ1-4; 7 nucleotides agree with TRBD1. With 0 bases clipped from V and 4 bases from J, the junction kept 8 bases outside the gene matches. The CDR3 spans 17 residues. Looked up from germline, CDR1 is MNHNS and CDR2 is SASEGT. CDR3 in DNA: TGTGCCAGCAGTGAAGCGCTCAGGGGGGGCGGTAATGAAAAACTGTTTTTT. Translated: CASSEALRGGGNEKLFF.

J is TRBJ1-5 and V is TRBV6-5; no clear D. The germline gives CDR1 MNHEY, CDR2 SVGAGI. The germline V and J ends were trimmed by 6 bases and 6 bases, with 6 bases remaining between them. The CDR3 is made up of 11 amino acids. The DNA for the CDR3 is TGTGCCAGCAGAACACGTCAGCCCCAGCATTTT. Translation: CASRTRQPQHF.

The chain combines TRBV30 with TRBJ1-4; 9 bases match TRBD1. The germline CDR1 and CDR2 sequences are GTSNPN and SVGIG (reference sequence). The V segment lost 4 bases and the J segment 0 bases; nucleotides outside the gene matches: 3. CDR3 size: 15 residues. CDR3 sequence reads: CAWKRQGATNEKLFF. DNA of the CDR3: TGTGCCTGGAAGAGACAGGGGGCAACTAATGAAAAACTGTTTTTT.

This chain connects TRBV5-5 to TRBJ2-5; 8 nucleotides agree with TRBD1. The germline V gene encodes CDR1 SGHKS and CDR2 YYEKEE (reference sequence). This CDR3 spans 14 amino acids. The trim removed 4 bases at V and 2 bases at J, leaving 4 bases unmatched. The CDR3 protein is CASSTQGAQETQYF. The DNA of the CDR3 is TGTGCCAGCAGCACGCAGGGGGCTCAAGAGACCCAGTACTTC.

The J gene is TRBJ2-7, the V gene TRBV19; 9 bases fit TRBD2. In germline, CDR1 is LNHDA, CDR2 SQIVND (reference sequence). V shed 1 base, J shed 1 base, and the junction held 11 bases outside the gene matches. CDR3 length: 18 residues. Written as DNA, the CDR3 is TGTGCCAGTAGTATAGTCCCCGCCTCAGCGGGAGGTTCCTACGAGCAGTACTTC. Its protein product is CASSIVPASAGGSYEQYF.

This chain joins TRBV28 and TRBJ1-1; D is uncertain. Germline V gene lookup returns CDR1 MDHEN and CDR2 SYDVKM. V shed 11 bases and J shed 1 base, with 8 bases lying between them. This CDR3 has 11 residues. CDR3 protein: CAVSRNTEAFF. DNA of the CDR3: TGTGCCGTCTCACGGAACACTGAAGCTTTCTTT.

As regards this clone: This sample includes further DNA sequences coding for the same CDR3. The rearrangement links TRBV5-1 to TRBJ2-1; no clear D. V dropped 0 bases and J dropped 0 bases, with 7 bases sitting between them. Germline lookup yields CDR1 SGHRS and CDR2 YFSETQ. The CDR3 has 15 amino acids. Here the CDR3 reads CASSLEVSSYNEQFF. Written as DNA, the CDR3 is TGCGCCAGCAGCTTGGAGGTGAGCTCCTACAATGAGCAGTTCTTC.